Following are 20 T cell receptor beta chains from one sample sequenced in a study of regulatory T cells in long-lasting Graves disease. To make TCR beta libraries, researchers used iRepertoire HTBI primers and Arm-PCR of CDR3 regions. TCRdb passed the multiplex PCR reads through MiXCR, listing each CDR3 protein once. This table has approximately 360,000 distinct CDR3 sequences, about 12% appearing once. Time point described: newly diagnosed GD, antithyroid drugs for less than 3 months. RNA isolated from PBMCs was used to make the TCR library. Another study also made use of these data, one on T cells in Graves' hyperthyroidism and ophthalmopathy.

The source material was peripheral blood mononuclear cells (PBMCs), sampled at new diagnosis, from a patient treated with antithyroid drugs. Source of these receptors: a woman aged 18-30 years with Graves disease.

This clonotype was observed a few times. The chain employs TRBV3-1 and TRBJ2-4; 7 positions agree with TRBD1. The germline V gene has CDR1 LGHDT and CDR2 YNNKEL (reference sequence). Trimming took 2 bases from V and 4 from J; bases not matched to a gene: 2. The CDR3 contains 14 residues. The CDR3 sequence is CASSQKGAKNIQYF. DNA for the CDR3: TGTGCCAGCAGCCAAAAGGGGGCGAAAAACATTCAGTACTTC.

This clonotype was seen only a few times. The V gene is TRBV4-2, the J gene TRBJ2-1, with TRBD2 matching 7 bases. This CDR3 has 15 amino acids. The germline CDR1 and CDR2 sequences are LGHNA and YNFKEQ. With 2 bases clipped from V and 6 bases from J, the junction kept 7 bases outside the gene matches. The CDR3 nucleotides are TGTGCCAGCAGCCAAACGAGACTAGCAGCCAATGAGCAGTTCTTC. Its protein product is CASSQTRLAANEQFF.

This clonotype was seen at least ten times. The CDR3: CASRDVRGRSTNEKLFF. CDR3 coding DNA: TGTGCCAGCAGGGACGTTAGGGGACGATCAACTAATGAAAAACTGTTTTTT. The chain couples TRBV6-1 to TRBJ1-4; TRBD1 is a possible D gene (5 bases). V lost 6 bases and J 0 bases, leaving 17 bases between the germline ends. Germline lookup yields CDR1 MNHNS and CDR2 SASEGT. The CDR3 extends over 17 amino acids.

This clonotype has at least ten counts. The chain links TRBV5-1 to TRBJ1-4, with D possibly matching TRBD1 (5 bases). The CDR3 contains 16 residues. Trimming removed 1 base from V and 6 bases from J, with 16 bases in between. CDR1 and CDR2 (germline): SGHRS, YFSETQ. The CDR3: CASSLSVQGTDEKLFF. As DNA, the CDR3 is TGCGCCAGCAGCTTGAGCGTCCAGGGTACGGATGAAAAACTGTTTTTT.

As concerns this clonotype: Since a much larger clone is just one base distant, this may be a read error. The chain joins TRBV6-6 to TRBJ2-1; unclear D gene. Germline CDR1 reads MNHNY; CDR2 reads SVGAGI (reference sequence). Deletions cut 0 bases from V and 5 bases from J, with 8 bases between. The CDR3 contains 14 residues. CDR3 in amino acids: CASSYSGNHNEQFF. The DNA of the CDR3 is TGTGCCAGCAGTTACTCGGGAAATCACAATGAGCAGTTCTTC.

This clonotype was recorded a few times. V usage is TRBV5-1 and J usage is TRBJ1-6; a possible D gene is TRBD1 (5 bases). Germline lookup yields CDR1 SGHRS and CDR2 YFSETQ. The CDR3 loop spans 14 amino acids. The V end lost 2 bases, the J end lost 8 bases, and 11 bases lay between the germline ends. The CDR3 DNA follows: TGCGCCAGCAGCTTAGACGGGACGGATTCACCCCTCCACTTT. Its protein is CASSLDGTDSPLHF.

The sample holds a few counts of this clonotype. This chain joins TRBV7-9 and TRBJ1-4; D not resolved. CDR1 and CDR2 (germline): SEHNR, FQNEAQ (reference sequence). This CDR3 region has 13 residues. Trimming cost V 4 bases and J 8 bases, with 11 bases left between them. In nucleotides, the CDR3 is TGTGCCAGCAGCTCCCCACGGCGGGAAAAACTGTTTTTT. It codes for CASSSPRREKLFF. Using reference TRBV7-9 and TRBJ1-4 for the parts outside the CDR3, the full variable domain is DTGVSQNPRHKITKRGQNVTFRCDPISEHNRLYWYRQTLGQGPEFLTYFQNEAQLEKSRLLSDRFSAERPKGSFSTLEIQRTEQGDSAMYLCASSSPRREKLFFGSGTQLSVL.

This clonotype was counted many times. This chain joins TRBV7-9 and TRBJ2-7; TRBD1 is a possible D gene (5 bases). CDR1 SEHNR and CDR2 FQNEAQ come from the germline V gene (reference sequence). V was shortened by 3 bases and J by 6 bases, with 9 bases between the two germline ends. The CDR3 loop spans 12 amino acids. CDR3 DNA: TGTGCCAGCAGCTTCCAGGGTGGCGAGCAGTACGTC. It is translated as CASSFQGGEQYV.

This clonotype showed up many times. This chain links TRBV6-2 or TRBV6-3 with TRBJ2-1; 10 bases are a match to TRBD2. The CDR3 covers 17 residues. With V trimmed by 4 bases and J by 6 bases, 12 bases remained unmatched. Germline values: CDR1 MNHEY, CDR2 SVGEGT. The CDR3 loop is CASSWDVAGGSPNEQFF. DNA for the CDR3: TGTGCCAGCAGTTGGGATGTAGCGGGGGGCTCCCCCAATGAGCAGTTCTTC.

At least ten counts were recorded for this clonotype. This chain uses TRBV12-3 or TRBV12-4 with TRBJ1-1, with a possible D match to TRBD1 (6 bases). CDR3 size: 16 residues. The V gene lost 2 bases and the J gene lost 1 base, with 14 bases spanning the gap. The CDR3 bases are TGTGCCAGCAGTTTAACGACGGGACACCCGAACACTGAAGCTTTCTTT. As protein: CASSLTTGHPNTEAFF.

This clonotype was detected ten times or more. The chain has TRBV2 and TRBJ1-2; TRBD1 is a possible D gene (5 bases). The V end was cut by 7 bases, the J end by 3 bases, with 12 bases between. The CDR3 is made up of 13 amino acids. Germline CDR1 reads SNHLY; CDR2 reads FYNNEI. The CDR3 spells CASIRGEDYGYTF. CDR3 in DNA: TGTGCCAGCATAAGAGGGGAAGACTATGGCTACACCTTC.

This clonotype was recorded at least ten times. V usage is TRBV5-1 and J usage is TRBJ1-1; maybe TRBD1 (6 bases). Looked up from germline, CDR1 is SGHRS and CDR2 is YFSETQ. With 0 bases removed from V and 1 base from J, the gap between germline ends came to 13 bases. CDR3 length equals 16 residues. CDR3 DNA: TGCGCCAGCAGCTTGGTTCGCCGAGGGGGGAACACTGAAGCTTTCTTT. As protein: CASSLVRRGGNTEAFF.

In regard to this clonotype: A much more abundant neighbour one base away suggests this may be a read error. The J gene is TRBJ1-2, the V gene TRBV12-3 or TRBV12-4; no reliable D call. This CDR3 has 14 residues. This chain's CDR3 is CASRAAGRRDGCTF. The CDR3 DNA reads as TGTGCCAGCCGGGCGGCAGGCCGGCGGGATGGCTGCACCTTC.

A remark on this clonotype: One base away lies a much larger clone, so this may be a sequencing read error. The gene calls are TRBV24-1 and TRBJ2-5; D possibly corresponds to TRBD2 (6 bases). The CDR3 spans 16 residues. Deletions cut 11 bases from V and 2 bases from J, with 23 bases between. CDR1 is KGHDR and CDR2 is SFDVKD in the germline V gene. The CDR3 here is CAITMGAAGAQETQYF. The CDR3 DNA sequence: TGTGCCATCACTATGGGCGCAGCGGGCGCACAAGAGACCCAGTACTTC.

The V and J genes are TRBV7-2 and TRBJ2-1; TRBD2 matches 14 bases. The length of the CDR3 is 16 residues. The V and J ends lost 5 bases and 8 bases, in that order; junction bases with no gene match: 8. In germline, CDR1 is SGHTA, CDR2 FQGNSA. The CDR3 here is CASSQLTSGRVDEQFF. In nucleotides, the CDR3 is TGTGCCAGCAGCCAGTTGACTAGCGGGAGGGTTGATGAGCAGTTCTTC.

At least ten counts were recorded for this clonotype. V gene TRBV5-1 combines with J gene TRBJ2-1, with D possibly TRBD1 on 5 matching bases. Trimming pared 7 bases from V and 8 bases from J, leaving 16 bases between. Germline V CDR1 and CDR2: SGHRS, YFSETQ. The CDR3 sequence is 13 residues long. DNA for the CDR3: TGCGCCAGCCGCCACGGACATGCCGATGAGCAGTTCTTC. As protein: CASRHGHADEQFF.

Details on this clonotype: This may stem from a read error, because a much larger clone lies one nucleotide away. The chain recombines TRBV2 with TRBJ1-2; 8 nucleotides line up with TRBD1. Germline V lookup: CDR1 SNHLY, CDR2 FYNNEI. The trim removed 6 bases at V and 8 bases at J, leaving 8 bases unmatched. There are 13 residues in the CDR3. The CDR3: CASRDRAYRGYTF. The CDR3 DNA follows: TGTGCCAGCAGGGACAGGGCGTACCGGGGCTACACCTTC.

This clonotype has ten or more counts. The V and J genes are TRBV5-6 and TRBJ1-1; 7 bases agree with TRBD1. From germline, CDR1 is SGHDT and CDR2 YYEEEE. Unmatched junction bases numbered 6, after V lost 4 bases and J lost 0 bases. This CDR3 region has 15 residues. The CDR3 is CASSGETGLNTEAFF. The CDR3 region has the DNA TGTGCCAGCAGCGGGGAGACAGGGTTGAACACTGAAGCTTTCTTT.

As to this clonotype: A read error is possible here, since a much larger clone lies one base away. The gene calls are TRBV6-2 or TRBV6-3 and TRBJ1-2; TRBD1 matches at 7 bases. CDR1 is MNHEY and CDR2 is SVGEGT in the germline V gene. Trimming cost V 7 bases and J 3 bases; bases outside gene matches: 8. The CDR3 extends over 14 amino acids. CDR3 protein: CASIEGATDYGYTF. The CDR3 bases are TGTGCCAGCATAGAGGGGGCTACGGACTATGGCTACACCTTC.

This clonotype was seen more than once but under ten times. V gene TRBV27 combines with J gene TRBJ2-4, with 7 bases aligning to TRBD1. Germline trimming cut 4 bases from V and 8 bases from J; bases unmatched to any gene: 11. Germline V CDR1 and CDR2: MNHEY, SMNVEV (reference sequence). The CDR3 has 15 residues. CDR3 sequence reads: CASSWLAGGPDIQYF. For the CDR3, the DNA is TGTGCCAGCAGTTGGTTAGCAGGGGGTCCTGACATTCAGTACTTC.